The entry below gives a single T cell receptor beta chain sequence along with its context. Its antigen is currently unknown. This CDR3 contains 14 residues. Germline values: CDR1 LNHDA, CDR2 SQIVND (reference sequence). The germline V and J ends were trimmed by 7 bases and 0 bases, with 12 bases remaining between them. The sample's treatment: 10-day PBMC culture with coronavirus spike peptide pools or control peptides (ViraFEST assay). The data are from a study of vaccination and CD4 T cells after COVID-19. With the Oncomine TCR Beta short-read assay, DNA from cultured CD4+ T cells was sequenced. TCRdb re-called the PCR reads with MiXCR, one entry per CDR3 protein. The repertoire holds tens of thousands of distinct CDR3 sequences, around three fifths seen once, with 7% to 10% in the top ten.

Sequenced: CD4+ T cells from blood, cultured in vitro. The clonotype originates from a human donor who had recovered from COVID-19. The rearrangement uses TRBV19 and TRBJ1-2, with D maybe TRBD1 (6 bases). The CDR3 loop reads CASKRDTPNYGYTF. Written as DNA, the CDR3 is TGTGCCAGTAAGAGGGACACCCCTAACTATGGCTACACCTTC.